A selection of T cell receptor beta chains follows, all from one sample in a study of cytomegalovirus exposure and HLA in healthy donors. Here immunoSEQ multiplex PCR was the method, and the copy in TCRdb shows in-frame clones only, minus some. The repertoire holds 180,000 or so clones, with about 80% as singletons. Sequencing was carried out using PBMCs. The receptors derive from a young man in good health and CMV-seronegative. The CDR3 runs from the conserved cysteine through the conserved F or W. The D gene is left open where the match is weak.

CASSPGLAGARGYNEQFF TRBJ2-1 TRBD2 TRBV5-5
CASSLDSGGPDTQYF TRBJ2-3 TRBD2 TRBV7-3
CASYLMAGGPWETQYF TRBJ2-5 TRBD2 TRBV5-1
CASSFFSRGGAGEQYF TRBJ2-7 TRBD2 TRBV28
CARRTGARITGELFF TRBJ2-2 - TRBV21-1
CASSPNLEGRDTEAFF TRBJ1-1 - TRBV7-6
CASSHFRDRVNQPQHF TRBJ1-5 TRBD1 TRBV18
CSARGSRGYTF TRBJ1-2 - TRBV20-1
CASAAGTDTQYF TRBJ2-3 - TRBV7-6
CASSLEGRTYEQYF TRBJ2-7 - TRBV5-4
CASSQDLAGGTDTQYF TRBJ2-3 TRBD2 TRBV4-3
CASSYVTATNQPQHF TRBJ1-5 - TRBV6-6
CASSSPSGGASYNEQFF TRBJ2-1 TRBD2 TRBV27
CASSISGGPAEGTQYF TRBJ2-3 TRBD2 TRBV19
CASSTTGGSSPLHF TRBJ1-6 TRBD1 TRBV18
CASSLVGGSSVAYEQYF TRBJ2-7 - TRBV5-1
CASSTGLAGHTGELFF TRBJ2-2 TRBD2 TRBV5-1
CASSLNRGSYNEQFF TRBJ2-1 TRBD1 TRBV2
CASSIGGASGFYEQYF TRBJ2-7 TRBD2 TRBV19
CASSYIGARGYTF TRBJ1-2 - TRBV6-5
CSSSLKTGTVNYGYTF TRBJ1-2 TRBD1 TRBV7-9
CASSDDYGTDYEQYF TRBJ2-7 TRBD1 TRBV6-1
CASSLRGGAAQPQHF TRBJ1-5 - TRBV5-5
CASSLTPSDPYNEQFF TRBJ2-1 - TRBV7-3
CASSLEGGANEKLFF TRBJ1-4 - TRBV7-9
CASSLTTSGRRSYEQYF TRBJ2-7 TRBD2 TRBV7-6
CASSQDLGQGAQGYTF TRBJ1-2 TRBD1 TRBV4-3
CASSMRQANYGYTF TRBJ1-2 - TRBV19
CASSPGLQRRAEQFF TRBJ2-1 - TRBV9
CASSSLKGAGTEAFF TRBJ1-1 TRBD1 TRBV28
CASSLGRENTEAFF TRBJ1-1 - TRBV4-3
CASSRQGTGELFF TRBJ2-2 TRBD1 TRBV6-6
CASSSRTSGKTDTQYF TRBJ2-3 TRBD2 TRBV11-2
CASLDQPQHF TRBJ1-5 - TRBV13
CASSLQANYGYTF TRBJ1-2 - TRBV5-4
CASSQGDRFAYEQYF TRBJ2-7 - TRBV4-2
CASSGGRAYEQYF TRBJ2-7 TRBD2 TRBV7-2
CASSGGRDRGEVNTEAFF TRBJ1-1 TRBD1 TRBV2
CASSLGLAGGVSGTDTQYF TRBJ2-3 TRBD2 TRBV5-4
CASSQEGHAPTYEQYF TRBJ2-7 - TRBV4-2
CASSLPASGNEQFF TRBJ2-1 TRBD2 TRBV5-1
CASSAGGAISGELFF TRBJ2-2 - TRBV9
CATSRDKMAGNTGELFF TRBJ2-2 - TRBV15
CASSEEGVSNQPQHF TRBJ1-5 - TRBV6-1
CASRPLGIYNEQFF TRBJ2-1 - TRBV27
CSVDLRALNTEAFF TRBJ1-1 - TRBV29-1
CASSLRTSGELFF TRBJ2-2 - TRBV7-7
CASSFNGVAQYF TRBJ2-5 - TRBV11-3
CASSYDRGTEAFF TRBJ1-1 TRBD1 TRBV7-6
CASSLGREWYEQYF TRBJ2-7 TRBD2 TRBV13
CASSLGWTGLSGELFF TRBJ2-2 TRBD1 TRBV5-4
CASREGPFAFF TRBJ1-1 - TRBV6-1
CASSLGGGRFAYEQYF TRBJ2-7 - TRBV7-6
CASSSRVLPDTQYF TRBJ2-3 - TRBV7-2
CASSLGLAVYNEQFF TRBJ2-1 TRBD2 TRBV11-2
CASGLAAAGEQYF TRBJ2-7 TRBD2 TRBV2
CASGKTGTDFGNYGYTF TRBJ1-2 TRBD1 TRBV9
CASIGPAGNTDTQYF TRBJ2-3 TRBD2 TRBV5-1
CASRQLGSGTGELFF TRBJ2-2 - TRBV7-6